This T cell receptor (beta chain) was identified in a study of TIL therapy for anti-PD-1-resistant metastatic lung cancer. Specified time point: pre-treatment sample, taken before nivolumab and TIL therapy. Sequencing used immunoSEQ v3. TCRdb's table, derived via immunoSEQ multiplex PCR, lists solely in-frame clones and lacks some. The table records 55,000 to 70,000 clones, around 90% of them present only once. Per the germline V gene, CDR1 is MGHRA and CDR2 is YSYEKL. V was pared by 3 bases and J by 7 bases, with 9 bases of the junction left unmatched. The CDR3 loop spans 16 amino acids. Here the sequenced sample was blood, taken at baseline. This TCR came from a person between 25 and 80 years old with non-small cell lung cancer. The rearrangement uses TRBV4-1 and TRBJ2-2, with 9 bases aligning to TRBD2. The CDR3 region is CASSQGTSWKGGELFF. The CDR3 region has the DNA TGCGCCAGCAGCCAGGGGACTAGCTGGAAGGGCGGGGAGCTGTTTTTT.